This is a list of T cell receptor beta chains from one sample in a study of cytomegalovirus exposure and HLA in healthy donors. Profiling relied on immunoSEQ multiplex PCR, and the TCRdb table lists in-frame clones only, not all of them. The table lists more than 95,000 clones, roughly 74% of them singletons, with about 4.4% in the top ten. The sample consisted of PBMCs. These receptors were obtained from a woman aged 45-59 years in good health and CMV-seropositive. Both conserved end residues are part of each CDR3. D genes are given only for firm matches. Rows may omit the clone size; those that give it use once, few, many or a size class.

clone size	D gene	V gene	J gene	CDR3 protein	CDR3 DNA
few	TRBD1	TRBV30	TRBJ1-2	CAGSPGQGNFYGYTF	TGTGCCGGATCCCCGGGACAGGGGAATTTCTATGGCTACACCTTC
NA	NA	TRBV6-6	TRBJ1-1	CASLRGSEAFF	TGTGCCAGCCTTCGAGGGTCTGAAGCTTTCTTT
NA	TRBD1	TRBV11-2	TRBJ1-2	CASSRTQGADGYTF	TGTGCCAGCAGCCGGACTCAGGGGGCTGATGGCTACACCTTC
NA	NA	TRBV29-1	TRBJ2-7	CSVSSVRSYEQYF	TGCAGCGTTAGCTCGGTCCGTTCCTACGAGCAGTACTTC
NA	TRBD1	TRBV30	TRBJ1-4	CAWRRGRTNEKLFF	TGTGCCTGGAGGAGGGGGCGAACTAATGAAAAACTGTTTTTT
NA	NA	TRBV5-5	TRBJ1-6	CASSGEINSPLHF	TGTGCCAGCAGTGGAGAGATTAATTCACCCCTCCACTTT
once	NA	TRBV9	TRBJ1-1	CASSATDIGYTEAFF	TGTGCCAGCAGCGCTACGGACATCGGGTACACTGAAGCTTTCTTT
NA	TRBD1	TRBV10-2	TRBJ2-7	CASTTGDSTYEQYF	TGCGCCAGCACGACAGGGGACAGTACCTACGAGCAGTACTTC
NA	TRBD2	TRBV6-4	TRBJ2-1	CASSVAGGPYSSYNEQFF	TGTGCCAGCAGTGTAGCGGGGGGGCCTTACAGCTCCTACAATGAGCAGTTCTTC
NA	NA	TRBV5-6	TRBJ2-3	CASSPTTGGPTDTQYF	TGTGCCAGCAGCCCAACTACTGGGGGCCCCACAGATACGCAGTATTTT
NA	NA	TRBV6-5	TRBJ2-5	CASSSIGGKETQYF	TGTGCCAGCAGTTCAATAGGAGGAAAAGAGACCCAGTACTTC
NA	TRBD2	TRBV7-2	TRBJ2-5	CASSEGLALEETQYF	TGTGCCAGCAGCGAGGGACTAGCCCTAGAAGAGACCCAGTACTTC
NA	TRBD2	TRBV10-2	TRBJ2-7	CASCPGLVPYEQYF	TGCGCCAGCTGCCCGGGACTAGTCCCCTACGAGCAGTACTTC
few	TRBD1	TRBV4-3	TRBJ2-7	CASSQEAGGVFQQYF	TGCGCCAGCAGCCAAGAGGCAGGGGGTGTTTTTCAGCAGTACTTC
once	TRBD1	TRBV18	TRBJ2-5	CASSPQTGVKETQYF	TGTGCCAGCTCACCCCAGACAGGGGTTAAAGAGACCCAGTACTTC
NA	NA	TRBV5-1	TRBJ1-6	CASSPTEPNRRSYNSPLHF	TGCGCCAGCAGCCCAACAGAGCCCAATCGAAGATCCTATAATTCACCCCTCCACTTT
NA	NA	TRBV28	TRBJ2-1	CASSLFRGGDNEQFF	TGTGCCAGCAGTTTATTTAGGGGCGGAGACAATGAGCAGTTCTTC
NA	TRBD1	TRBV11-3	TRBJ2-1	CASSLGTGSYNEQFF	TGTGCCAGCAGCTTAGGGACAGGTTCCTACAATGAGCAGTTCTTC
once	TRBD2	TRBV4-2	TRBJ2-5	CASSQALAGGYRETQYF	TGTGCCAGCAGCCAAGCGCTAGCGGGGGGGTATCGAGAGACCCAGTACTTC
once	TRBD1	TRBV2	TRBJ2-7	CASRAMFRDREIYEQYF	TGTGCCAGCAGGGCGATGTTCCGGGACAGGGAAATCTACGAGCAGTACTTC
NA	NA	TRBV5-1	TRBJ2-7	CASSLEGVPNEQYF	TGCGCCAGCAGCTTGGAAGGGGTCCCCAACGAGCAGTACTTC
NA	NA	TRBV2	TRBJ1-6	CASSAQGSNSPLHF	TGTGCCAGCAGTGCTCAGGGTTCCAATTCACCCCTCCACTTT
NA	TRBD2	TRBV29-1	TRBJ2-5	CSVVRGTGETQYF	TGCAGCGTTGTGCGGGGGACGGGGGAGACCCAGTACTTC
NA	NA	TRBV6-1	TRBJ1-4	CASSSLLATNEKLFF	TGTGCCAGCAGTAGCCTTTTGGCAACTAATGAAAAACTGTTTTTT
NA	NA	TRBV28	TRBJ1-4	CASSTPTGINEKLFF	TGTGCCAGCAGTACCCCTACAGGGATTAATGAAAAACTGTTTTTT